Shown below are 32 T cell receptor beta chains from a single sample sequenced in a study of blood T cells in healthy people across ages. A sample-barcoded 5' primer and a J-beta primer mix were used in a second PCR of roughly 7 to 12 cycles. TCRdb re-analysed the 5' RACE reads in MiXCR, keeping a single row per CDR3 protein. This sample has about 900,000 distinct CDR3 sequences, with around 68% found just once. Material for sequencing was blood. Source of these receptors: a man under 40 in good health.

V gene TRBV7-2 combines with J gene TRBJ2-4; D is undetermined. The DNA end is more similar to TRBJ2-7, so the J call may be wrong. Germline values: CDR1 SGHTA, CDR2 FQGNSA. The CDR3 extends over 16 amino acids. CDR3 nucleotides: TGTGCCAGCAGCAAAAAGCCCACGACCGAGACTTACGAGCAGTACTTC. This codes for CASSKKPTTETYEQYF.

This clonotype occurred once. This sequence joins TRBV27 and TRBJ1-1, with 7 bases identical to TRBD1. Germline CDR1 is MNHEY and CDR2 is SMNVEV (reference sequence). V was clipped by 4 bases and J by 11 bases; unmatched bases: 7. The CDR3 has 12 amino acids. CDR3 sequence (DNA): TGTGCCAGCAGTTCCTACGACAGGGAGGCTTTCTTT. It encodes CASSSYDREAFF.

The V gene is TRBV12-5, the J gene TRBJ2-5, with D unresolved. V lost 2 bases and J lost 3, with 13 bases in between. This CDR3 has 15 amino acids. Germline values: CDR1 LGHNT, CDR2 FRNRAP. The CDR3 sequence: CASGLWADGEETQYF. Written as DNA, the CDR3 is TGTGCTAGTGGTTTGTGGGCCGACGGTGAAGAGACCCAGTACTTC.

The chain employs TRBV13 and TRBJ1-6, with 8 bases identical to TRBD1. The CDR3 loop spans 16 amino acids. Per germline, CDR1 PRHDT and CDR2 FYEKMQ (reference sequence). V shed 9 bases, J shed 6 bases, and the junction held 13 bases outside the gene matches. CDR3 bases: TGTGCCAGTTCTCCCCGGACAGGGTTCGGTAATTCACCCCTCCACTTT. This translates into CASSPRTGFGNSPLHF.

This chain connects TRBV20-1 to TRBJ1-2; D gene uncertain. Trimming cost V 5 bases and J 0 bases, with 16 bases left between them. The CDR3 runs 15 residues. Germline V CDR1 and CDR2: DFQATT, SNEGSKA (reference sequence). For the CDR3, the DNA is TGCAGTGCTGGTGACCCAGGCTTCTCTAACTATGGCTACACCTTC. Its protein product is CSAGDPGFSNYGYTF.

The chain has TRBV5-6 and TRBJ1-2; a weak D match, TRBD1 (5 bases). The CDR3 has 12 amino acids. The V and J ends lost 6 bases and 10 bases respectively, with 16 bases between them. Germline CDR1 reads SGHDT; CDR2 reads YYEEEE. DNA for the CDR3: TGTGCCAGCAACTCTGGGGCGGAGTCCTACACCTTC. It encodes CASNSGAESYTF.

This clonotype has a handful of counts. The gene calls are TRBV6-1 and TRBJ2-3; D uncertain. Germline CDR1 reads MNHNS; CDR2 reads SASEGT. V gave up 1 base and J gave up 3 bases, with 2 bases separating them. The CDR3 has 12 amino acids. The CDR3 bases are TGTGCCAGCAGTGAAGAAACAGATACGCAGTATTTT. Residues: CASSEETDTQYF.

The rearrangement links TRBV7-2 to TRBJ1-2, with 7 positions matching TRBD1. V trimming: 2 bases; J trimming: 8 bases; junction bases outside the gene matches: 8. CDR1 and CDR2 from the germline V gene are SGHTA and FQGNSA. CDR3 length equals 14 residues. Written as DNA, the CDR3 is TGTGCCAGCAGCTTACTACAGGGGTTGGAGGGCTACACCTTC. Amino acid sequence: CASSLLQGLEGYTF.

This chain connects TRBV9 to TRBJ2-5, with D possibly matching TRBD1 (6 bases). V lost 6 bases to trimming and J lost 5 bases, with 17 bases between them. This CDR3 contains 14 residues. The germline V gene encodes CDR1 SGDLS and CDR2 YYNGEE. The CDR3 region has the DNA TGTGCCAGCACCCGGGCAGGGGAACGGGAGACCCAGTACTTC. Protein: CASTRAGERETQYF.

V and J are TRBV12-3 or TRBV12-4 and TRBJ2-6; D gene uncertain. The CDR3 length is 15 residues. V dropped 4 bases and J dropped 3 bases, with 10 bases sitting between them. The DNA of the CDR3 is TGTGCCAGCAGTTCGAGTTCCCTTGGGGCCAACGTCCTGACTTTC. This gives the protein CASSSSSLGANVLTF.

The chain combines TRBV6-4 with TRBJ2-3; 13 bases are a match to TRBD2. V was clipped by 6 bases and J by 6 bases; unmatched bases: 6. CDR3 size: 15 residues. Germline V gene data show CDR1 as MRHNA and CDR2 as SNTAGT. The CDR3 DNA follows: TGTGCCAGCAGCGCAGGGACTAGCGGGGCCGATACGCAGTATTTT. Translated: CASSAGTSGADTQYF.

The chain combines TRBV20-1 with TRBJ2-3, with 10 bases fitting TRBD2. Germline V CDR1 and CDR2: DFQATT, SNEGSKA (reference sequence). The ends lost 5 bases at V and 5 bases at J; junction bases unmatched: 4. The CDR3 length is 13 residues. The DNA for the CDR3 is TGCAGTGCTGTAGCGGGGGGAGGAGATACGCAGTATTTT. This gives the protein CSAVAGGGDTQYF.

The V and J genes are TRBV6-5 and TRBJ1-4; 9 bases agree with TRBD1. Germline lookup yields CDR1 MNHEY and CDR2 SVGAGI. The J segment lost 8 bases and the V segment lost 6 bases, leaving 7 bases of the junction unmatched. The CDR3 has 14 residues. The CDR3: CASSRDRESEKLFF. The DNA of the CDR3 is TGTGCCAGCAGCCGGGACAGGGAGAGCGAAAAACTGTTTTTT.

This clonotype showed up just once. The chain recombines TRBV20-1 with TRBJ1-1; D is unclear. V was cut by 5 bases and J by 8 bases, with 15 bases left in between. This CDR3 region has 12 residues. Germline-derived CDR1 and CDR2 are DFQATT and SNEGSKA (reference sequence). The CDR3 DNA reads TGCAGTGCTTCGACCGTACGAGGGGAAGCTTTCTTT. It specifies CSASTVRGEAFF.

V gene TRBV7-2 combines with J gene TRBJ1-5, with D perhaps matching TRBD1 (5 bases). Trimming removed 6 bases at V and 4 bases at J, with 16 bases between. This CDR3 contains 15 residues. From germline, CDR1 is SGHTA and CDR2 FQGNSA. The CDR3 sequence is CASSSSGRENQPQHF. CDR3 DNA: TGTGCCAGCAGTTCGTCGGGACGGGAGAATCAGCCCCAGCATTTT.

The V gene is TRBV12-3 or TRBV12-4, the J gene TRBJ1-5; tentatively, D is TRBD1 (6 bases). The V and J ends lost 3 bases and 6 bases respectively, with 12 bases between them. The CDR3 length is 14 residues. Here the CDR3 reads CASSFTGFAQPQHF. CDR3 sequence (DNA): TGTGCCAGCAGTTTCACAGGGTTTGCTCAGCCCCAGCATTTT.

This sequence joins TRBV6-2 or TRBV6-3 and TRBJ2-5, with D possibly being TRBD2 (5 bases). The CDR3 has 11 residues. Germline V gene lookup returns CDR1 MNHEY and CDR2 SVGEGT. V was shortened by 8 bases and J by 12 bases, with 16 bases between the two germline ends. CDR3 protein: CASGEPLRKYF. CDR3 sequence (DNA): TGTGCCAGCGGGGAGCCACTGAGGAAGTACTTC.

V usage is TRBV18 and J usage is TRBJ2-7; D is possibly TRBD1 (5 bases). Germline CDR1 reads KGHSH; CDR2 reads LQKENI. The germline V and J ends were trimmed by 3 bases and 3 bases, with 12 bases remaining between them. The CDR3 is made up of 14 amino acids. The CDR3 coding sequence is TGTGCCAGCTCACCGCAGGAGCAGGGCTACGAGCAGTACTTC. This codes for CASSPQEQGYEQYF.

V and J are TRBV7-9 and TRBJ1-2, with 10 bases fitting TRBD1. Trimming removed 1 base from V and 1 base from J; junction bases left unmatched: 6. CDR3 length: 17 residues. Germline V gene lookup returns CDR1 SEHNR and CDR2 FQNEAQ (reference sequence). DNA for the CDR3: TGTGCCAGCAGCTTAGTGGCGGGACAGGGGTATAACTATGGCTACACCTTC. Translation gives CASSLVAGQGYNYGYTF.

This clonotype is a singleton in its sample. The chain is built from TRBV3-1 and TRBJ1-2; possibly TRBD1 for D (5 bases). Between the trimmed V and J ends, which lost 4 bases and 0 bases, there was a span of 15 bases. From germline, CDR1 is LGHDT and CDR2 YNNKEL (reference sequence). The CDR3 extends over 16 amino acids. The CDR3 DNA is TGTGCCAGCAGCCCCCCGCCGGGGACCCCTAACTATGGCTACACCTTC. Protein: CASSPPPGTPNYGYTF.

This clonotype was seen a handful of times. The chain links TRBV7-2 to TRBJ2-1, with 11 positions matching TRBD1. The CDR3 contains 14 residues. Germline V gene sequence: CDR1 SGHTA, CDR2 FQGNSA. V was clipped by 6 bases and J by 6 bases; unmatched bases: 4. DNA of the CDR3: TGTGCCAGCAGGGCCGGGACAGGGGGCAATGAGCAGTTCTTC. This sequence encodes CASRAGTGGNEQFF.

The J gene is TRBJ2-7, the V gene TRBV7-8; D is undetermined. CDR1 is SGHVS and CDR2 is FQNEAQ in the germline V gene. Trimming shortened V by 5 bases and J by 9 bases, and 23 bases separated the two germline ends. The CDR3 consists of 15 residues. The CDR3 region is CASSQSRSSPGRQYF. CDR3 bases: TGTGCCAGCAGCCAATCCCGGAGCTCCCCCGGTCGGCAGTACTTC. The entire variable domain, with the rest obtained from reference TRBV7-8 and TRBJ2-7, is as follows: GAGVSQSPRYKVAKRGQDVALRCDPISGHVSLFWYQQALGQGPEFLTYFQNEAQLDKSGLPSDRFFAERPEGSVSTLKIQRTQQEDSAVYLCASSQSRSSPGRQYFGPGTRLTVT.

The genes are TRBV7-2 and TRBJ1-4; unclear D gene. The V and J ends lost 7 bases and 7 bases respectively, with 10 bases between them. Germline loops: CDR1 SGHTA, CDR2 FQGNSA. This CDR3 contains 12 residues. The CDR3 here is CASTRESEKLFF. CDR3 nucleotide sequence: TGTGCCAGCACCCGAGAGTCTGAAAAACTGTTTTTT.

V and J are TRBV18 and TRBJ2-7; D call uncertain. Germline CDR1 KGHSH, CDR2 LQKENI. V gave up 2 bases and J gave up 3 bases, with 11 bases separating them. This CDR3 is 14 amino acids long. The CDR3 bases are TGTGCCAGCTCACCAACAGCCCCGGGCTACGAGCAGTACTTC. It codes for CASSPTAPGYEQYF.

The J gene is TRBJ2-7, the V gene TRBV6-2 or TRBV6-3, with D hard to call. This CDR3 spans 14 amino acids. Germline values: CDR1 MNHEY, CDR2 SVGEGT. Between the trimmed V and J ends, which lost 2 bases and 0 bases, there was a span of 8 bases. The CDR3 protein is CASSYPITSYEQYF. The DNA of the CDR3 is TGTGCCAGCAGTTACCCGATAACCTCCTACGAGCAGTACTTC.

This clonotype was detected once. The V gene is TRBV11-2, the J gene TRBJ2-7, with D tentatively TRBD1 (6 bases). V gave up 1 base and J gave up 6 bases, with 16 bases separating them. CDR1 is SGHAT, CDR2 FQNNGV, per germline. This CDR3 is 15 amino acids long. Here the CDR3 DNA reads TGTGCCAGCAGCTTAGGGAACAGGGCCCGAGGCGAGCAGTACTTC. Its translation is CASSLGNRARGEQYF.

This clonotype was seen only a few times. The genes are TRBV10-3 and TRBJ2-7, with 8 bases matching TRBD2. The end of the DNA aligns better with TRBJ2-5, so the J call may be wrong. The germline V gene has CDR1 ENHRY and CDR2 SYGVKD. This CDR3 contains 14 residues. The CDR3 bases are TGTGCCATCAGTGAGTCGGGCGGGAGGGAGACCCAGTACTTC. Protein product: CAISESGGRETQYF.

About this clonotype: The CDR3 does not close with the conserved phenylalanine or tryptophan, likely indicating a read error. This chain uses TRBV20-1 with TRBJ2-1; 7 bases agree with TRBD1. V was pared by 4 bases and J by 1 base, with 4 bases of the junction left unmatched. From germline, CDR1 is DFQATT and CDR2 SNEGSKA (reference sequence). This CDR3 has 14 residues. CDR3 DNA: TGCAGTGCTATTGACAGGGATTCCTACAATGAGCAGTTCGTC. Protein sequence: CSAIDRDSYNEQFV.

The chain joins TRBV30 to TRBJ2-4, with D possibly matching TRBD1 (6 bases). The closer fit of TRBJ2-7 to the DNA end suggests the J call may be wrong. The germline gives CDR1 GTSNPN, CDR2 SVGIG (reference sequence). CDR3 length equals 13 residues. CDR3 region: CAWSDGGWYEQYF. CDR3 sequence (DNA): TGTGCCTGGAGTGATGGGGGCTGGTACGAGCAGTACTTC.

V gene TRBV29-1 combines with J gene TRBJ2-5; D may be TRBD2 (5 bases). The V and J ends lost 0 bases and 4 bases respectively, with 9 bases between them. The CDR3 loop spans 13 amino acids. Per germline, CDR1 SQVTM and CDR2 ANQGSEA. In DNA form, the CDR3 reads TGCAGCGTTGAAGAATCAAGCGGAGAGACCCAGTACTTC. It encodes CSVEESSGETQYF. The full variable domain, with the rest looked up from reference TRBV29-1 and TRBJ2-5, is SAVISQKPSRDICQRGTSLTIQCQVDSQVTMMFWYRQQPGQSLTLIATANQGSEATYESGFVIDKFPISRPNLTFSTLTVSNMSPEDSSIYLCSVEESSGETQYFGPGTRLLVL.

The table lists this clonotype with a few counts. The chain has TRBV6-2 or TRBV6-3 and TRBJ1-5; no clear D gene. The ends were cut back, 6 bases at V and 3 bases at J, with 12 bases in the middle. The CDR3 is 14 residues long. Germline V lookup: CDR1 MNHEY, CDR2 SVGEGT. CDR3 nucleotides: TGTGCCAGCAGCCTCGACATGATCAATCAGCCCCAGCATTTT. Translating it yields CASSLDMINQPQHF.

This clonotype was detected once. The CDR3 DNA sequence: TGTGCCAGCAGCCACGGGAGGTCCCCCGGGGCCAACGTCCTGACTTTC. Its protein product is CASSHGRSPGANVLTF. The V gene is TRBV3-1, the J gene TRBJ2-6; 7 bases fit TRBD2. Losses at the gene ends were 3 bases for V and 4 bases for J; bases not matched to a gene: 6. Germline CDR1 is LGHDT and CDR2 is YNNKEL (reference sequence). This CDR3 region has 16 residues. The variable domain in full, completed from reference TRBV3-1 and TRBJ2-6, reads DTAVSQTPKYLVTQMGNDKSIKCEQNLGHDTMYWYKQDSKKFLKIMFSYNNKELIINETVPNRFSPKSPDKAHLNLHINSLELGDSAVYFCASSHGRSPGANVLTFGAGSRLTVL.